Below, 27 T cell receptor beta chains from the same sample are listed, as sequenced in a study of T cell repertoires in cytomegalovirus infection. Their antigen targets remain unknown. TCRdb re-derived calls from the reads in MiXCR, one entry per CDR3 protein. Found here are 700,000 to 950,000 distinct CDR3 sequences, about 31% of them singletons; the top ten hold 9.5% to 15%. Sequencing was performed on cultured CD8+ T cells from PBMCs, taken from culture after CMV antigen stimulation. Every receptor here comes from a human donor in good health (CMV status not recorded). Some clones in this sample may be carry-over from other donors' samples.

In nucleotides, the CDR3 is TGTGCCAGCAGGGAGACTAGCGATGACGGGGAGCTGTTTTTT. This encodes CASRETSDDGELFF. The chain has TRBV6-1 and TRBJ2-2; TRBD2 agrees at 8 bases. The trim removed 6 bases at V and 7 bases at J, leaving 7 bases unmatched. CDR3 size: 14 residues. Per germline, CDR1 MNHNS and CDR2 SASEGT.

This clonotype was recorded a few times. The chain is built from TRBV6-2 or TRBV6-3 and TRBJ2-1; D may be TRBD2 (5 bases). CDR3 size: 15 residues. Germline V gives CDR1 MNHEY, CDR2 SVGEGT. Deletions cut 3 bases from V and 4 bases from J, with 13 bases between. The DNA for the CDR3 is TGTGCCAGCAGTTATGGGAGTGGGTTATACAATGAGCAGTTCTTC. This encodes CASSYGSGLYNEQFF.

This clonotype has just a few counts. The V gene is TRBV20-1, the J gene TRBJ2-7, with a tentative D call TRBD2 (8 bases). CDR3 length: 18 amino acids. V was trimmed by 0 bases and J by 5 bases, leaving 26 bases between them. Per the germline V gene, CDR1 is DFQATT and CDR2 is SNEGSKA (reference sequence). CDR3 bases: TGCAGTGCTAGAGACTGGGGACTAGGGGACAGTCCTAGGGACGAGCAGTACTTC. Translated: CSARDWGLGDSPRDEQYF.

In its sample, this clonotype was seen a few times. This sequence joins TRBV7-9 and TRBJ2-3; tentatively, D is TRBD2 (6 bases). Germline CDR1 reads SEHNR; CDR2 reads FQNEAQ (reference sequence). The ends were cut back, 5 bases at V and 4 bases at J, with 16 bases in the middle. The CDR3 runs to 15 residues. CDR3 sequence (DNA): TGTGCCAGCAGCCCCGCGGGGCGGGACTCAGATACGCAGTATTTT. It encodes CASSPAGRDSDTQYF.

This clonotype turned up a few times. The V and J genes are TRBV2 and TRBJ2-7; the D call may be TRBD1 or TRBD2 (5 bases each). The CDR3 contains 12 residues. Per the germline V gene, CDR1 is SNHLY and CDR2 is FYNNEI. V was clipped by 6 bases and J by 3 bases, with 9 bases between them. The CDR3 nucleotides read TGTGCCAGCAGGGGACGGTTCTACGAGCAGTACGTC. This codes for CASRGRFYEQYV.

This clonotype has a handful of counts. The chain recombines TRBV7-8 with TRBJ1-1; unclear D gene. There are 16 residues in the CDR3. Germline CDR1 is SGHVS and CDR2 is FQNEAQ. The V end was cut by 1 base, the J end by 0 bases, with 12 bases between. The CDR3 here is CASSLGQVWMNTEAFF. The CDR3 DNA reads TGTGCCAGCAGCTTAGGCCAAGTGTGGATGAACACTGAAGCTTTCTTT.

This clonotype was picked up a small number of times. This rearrangement joins TRBV4-2 to TRBJ2-7; 7 positions match TRBD1. Per the germline V gene, CDR1 is LGHNA and CDR2 is YNFKEQ. CDR3 length equals 14 residues. Trimming removed 2 bases from V and 2 bases from J; junction bases left unmatched: 3. The CDR3 bases are TGTGCCAGCAGCCAACCGACAGGGACCTACGAGCAGTACTTC. Translated: CASSQPTGTYEQYF.

This rearrangement joins TRBV15 to TRBJ2-3; D gene uncertain. The CDR3 length is 14 residues. Germline CDR1 reads LNHNV; CDR2 reads YYDKDF (reference sequence). Trimming left V 0 bases short and J 4 bases short, with 8 bases between. This chain's CDR3 is CATSRDPAPDTQYF. The CDR3 DNA reads as TGTGCCACCAGCAGAGATCCGGCACCAGATACGCAGTATTTT.

The chain combines TRBV6-5 with TRBJ2-5, with 7 bases aligning to TRBD1. Germline CDR1 is MNHEY and CDR2 is SVGAGI. Trimming cost V 1 base and J 2 bases; bases outside gene matches: 10. This CDR3 contains 17 residues. The DNA for the CDR3 is TGTGCCAGCAGTTACTACCCCAGGGGGAAGGCACAAGAGACCCAGTACTTC. It specifies CASSYYPRGKAQETQYF.

This clonotype has a handful of counts. This chain joins TRBV7-8 and TRBJ2-3; TRBD1 aligns across 9 bases. CDR3 size: 16 residues. Unmatched junction bases numbered 8, after V lost 5 bases and J lost 2 bases. Germline assignment: CDR1 SGHVS and CDR2 FQNEAQ. As DNA, the CDR3 is TGTGCCAGCAGCCCCTACAGGGGGCCCCCCACAGATACGCAGTATTTT. Protein: CASSPYRGPPTDTQYF.

The CDR3 DNA is TGTGCCAGTAGTATCCCAGGGGAAGGTACTGAAGCTTTCTTT. Translating gives CASSIPGEGTEAFF. The V and J genes are TRBV19 and TRBJ1-1, with TRBD1 as a possible D gene (6 bases). The CDR3 contains 14 residues. CDR1 LNHDA and CDR2 SQIVND come from the germline V gene (reference sequence). With 3 bases removed from V and 5 bases from J, the gap between germline ends came to 13 bases.

DNA for the CDR3: TGCAGCGTTGGGGACGCCCGGTACGAGCAGTACTTC. Its protein is CSVGDARYEQYF. The chain uses TRBV29-1 and TRBJ2-7; D tentatively reads TRBD1 or TRBD2 (5 bases each). There are 12 residues in the CDR3. Germline-derived CDR1 and CDR2 are SQVTM and ANQGSEA. V lost 4 bases, J lost 4 bases, and 11 bases lay in between.

This clonotype appeared a few times. The chain carries TRBV7-9 and TRBJ2-1; no clear D. Per germline, CDR1 SEHNR and CDR2 FQNEAQ (reference sequence). V was pared by 2 bases and J by 3 bases, with 14 bases between. The CDR3 consists of 16 residues. CDR3 loop: CASSLTVARNYNEQFF. CDR3 nucleotides: TGTGCCAGCAGCTTAACGGTGGCTCGGAACTACAATGAGCAGTTCTTC.

The chain recombines TRBV27 with TRBJ1-5; the D gene is possibly TRBD1 (6 bases). V shed 6 bases and J shed 2 bases, with 11 bases lying between them. The germline CDR1 and CDR2 sequences are MNHEY and SMNVEV (reference sequence). The CDR3 has 14 residues. Written as DNA, the CDR3 is TGTGCCAGCAGGAACAGACAGGGCAATCAGCCCCAGCATTTT. Translating gives CASRNRQGNQPQHF.

The J gene is TRBJ2-1, the V gene TRBV27; 7 bases are shared with TRBD2. The CDR3 has 16 residues. Trimming cost V 0 bases and J 5 bases; bases outside gene matches: 7. Germline V gives CDR1 MNHEY, CDR2 SMNVEV (reference sequence). CDR3 residues: CASSLSPLAADNEQFF. Written as DNA, the CDR3 is TGTGCCAGCAGTTTATCCCCCCTAGCGGCAGACAATGAGCAGTTCTTC.

This clonotype was recorded a few times. The rearrangement uses TRBV4-1 and TRBJ2-4; TRBD2 might be the D (5 bases). Trimming took 0 bases from V and 15 from J, leaving 24 bases between them. The CDR3 is 16 amino acids. The germline gives CDR1 MGHRA, CDR2 YSYEKL. CDR3 residues: CASSQDFGQRAERWYF. The CDR3 nucleotides read TGCGCCAGCAGCCAAGATTTCGGCCAGCGAGCGGAGAGATGGTACTTC.

Only a few counts were recorded for this clonotype. The chain combines TRBV6-2 or TRBV6-3 with TRBJ2-7; D call uncertain. Germline-derived CDR1 and CDR2 are MNHEY and SVGEGT. The length of the CDR3 is 15 residues. With 3 bases removed from V and 2 bases from J, the gap between germline ends came to 14 bases. CDR3 coding DNA: TGTGCCAGCAGTTATCGGCTCCAGGAAACCTACGAGCAGTACGTC. Translated: CASSYRLQETYEQYV.

This clonotype was counted only a few times. The chain is built from TRBV7-6 and TRBJ2-5; perhaps TRBD2 as D (6 bases). Trimming took 5 bases from V and 4 from J, leaving 14 bases between them. Germline lookup yields CDR1 SGHVS and CDR2 FNYEAQ. CDR3 length: 14 amino acids. CDR3 amino acids: CASSPKGGPETQYF. The CDR3 bases are TGTGCCAGCAGCCCGAAGGGAGGCCCAGAGACCCAGTACTTC.

The chain employs TRBV7-2 and TRBJ1-2; TRBD1 aligns across 9 bases. Trimming at V came to 0 bases and at J to 8 bases, leaving 7 bases not matched to a gene. CDR3 size: 15 residues. The germline V gene encodes CDR1 SGHTA and CDR2 FQGNSA. The CDR3 sequence is CASSLAGDRDGGYTF. The CDR3 DNA sequence: TGTGCCAGCAGCTTAGCTGGGGACAGGGATGGCGGCTACACCTTC.

The rearrangement joins TRBV2 to TRBJ2-1, with TRBD2 identical over 10 bases. CDR1 and CDR2 from the germline V gene are SNHLY and FYNNEI. The CDR3 covers 16 residues. V gave up 9 bases and J gave up 1 base; unmatched junction bases: 9. The CDR3 region is CASRTLAGESYNEQFF. The CDR3 DNA is TGTGCCAGTAGGACGCTAGCGGGGGAATCCTACAATGAGCAGTTCTTC.

The chain uses TRBV9 and TRBJ2-1; TRBD2 aligns across 8 bases. Unmatched junction bases numbered 13, after V lost 6 bases and J lost 8 bases. The germline V gene has CDR1 SGDLS and CDR2 YYNGEE. CDR3 length: 15 residues. CDR3: CASNLPGLVEDEQFF. CDR3 sequence (DNA): TGTGCCAGCAACTTACCGGGACTAGTGGAGGATGAGCAGTTCTTC.

This clonotype was counted ten times or more. This chain connects TRBV7-6 to TRBJ2-3; maybe TRBD2 (6 bases). Germline-derived CDR1 and CDR2 are SGHVS and FNYEAQ. The CDR3 runs to 16 residues. V was cut by 7 bases and J by 1 base, with 18 bases left in between. The CDR3: CASTWDFSPGTDTQYF. CDR3 nucleotides: TGTGCCAGCACCTGGGACTTTTCGCCTGGCACAGATACGCAGTATTTT.

The table lists this clonotype with a few counts. The chain has TRBV4-1 and TRBJ1-1; tentatively, D is TRBD1 (6 bases). The CDR3 spans 17 residues. From germline, CDR1 is MGHRA and CDR2 YSYEKL. Trimming removed 0 bases at V and 5 bases at J, with 19 bases between. The CDR3, as DNA: TGCGCCAGCAGCCAAGATTACAGGGCGCCCTTGGGGACTGAAGCTTTCTTT. Its translation is CASSQDYRAPLGTEAFF.

This clonotype has more than one count but fewer than ten. The chain joins TRBV6-2 or TRBV6-3 to TRBJ1-3; a weak D match, TRBD1 (6 bases). The CDR3 is 17 residues long. V lost 7 bases, J lost 1 base, and 20 bases lay in between. The V gene's germline CDR1 is MNHEY and CDR2 SVGEGT. The CDR3 loop reads CASTRGPFAGSGNTIYF. Here the CDR3 DNA reads TGTGCCAGCACCAGGGGCCCCTTCGCCGGGTCTGGAAACACCATATATTTT.

By sample fraction, this clonotype is medium-sized. The V call is TRBV12-3 or TRBV12-4, the J call TRBJ1-5; 11 bases are a match to TRBD1. This CDR3 region has 18 residues. Losses at the gene ends were 6 bases for V and 1 base for J; bases not matched to a gene: 11. The CDR3 spells CASSSIRGTGGSNQPQHF. The CDR3 DNA sequence: TGTGCCAGCAGCTCCATCCGCGGGACAGGGGGGAGCAATCAGCCCCAGCATTTT.

Comment on this clonotype: An end of the junction differs from the germline gene, which may be a read error. The chain uses TRBV7-6 and TRBJ2-2; TRBD2 might be the D (5 bases). CDR3 size: 14 residues. Germline V lookup: CDR1 SGHVS, CDR2 FNYEAQ. The CDR3 sequence: CVSSAGSNTGELFF. Here the CDR3 DNA reads TGTGTCAGCTCGGCGGGTTCGAACACCGGGGAGCTGTTTTTT.

This clonotype was counted many times. The chain carries TRBV7-6 and TRBJ2-1, with 11 bases lining up with TRBD2. This CDR3 contains 16 residues. Germline V CDR1 and CDR2: SGHVS, FNYEAQ. Trimming cost V 6 bases and J 5 bases; bases outside gene matches: 9. The CDR3 DNA is TGTGCCAGCAGGCCCTCTCTAGCGGGGGGTGACAATGAGCAGTTCTTC. Encoded protein: CASRPSLAGGDNEQFF.